Following are 27 T cell receptor beta chains from one sample sequenced in a study of blood T cell repertoires in COVID-19. The assay was immunoSEQ multiplex PCR, and TCRdb's table has in-frame clones only and misses some. The data hold over 65,000 clones, with about 81% observed a single time. Sequenced material: peripheral blood. The receptors come from a human donor in a cohort sampled during active COVID-19.

This rearrangement joins TRBV5-6 to TRBJ2-3, with D tentatively TRBD2 (6 bases). This CDR3 has 12 amino acids. The V end lost 4 bases, the J end lost 7 bases, and 10 bases lay between the germline ends. Germline V lookup: CDR1 SGHDT, CDR2 YYEEEE. DNA for the CDR3: TGTGCCAGCAGCCTGGGACTGTATACGCAGTATTTT. It encodes CASSLGLYTQYF.

CDR3 sequence: CASSLNGGGVLYEQYF. Written as DNA, the CDR3 is TGTGCCAGCAGTTTAAATGGGGGAGGGGTCTTATACGAGCAGTACTTC. This chain connects TRBV28 to TRBJ2-7; 7 nucleotides align to TRBD2. CDR1 and CDR2 (germline): MDHEN, SYDVKM. V shed 2 bases, J shed 4 bases, and the junction held 11 bases outside the gene matches. The CDR3 loop spans 16 amino acids.

The rearrangement joins TRBV18 to TRBJ1-4; 8 bases agree with TRBD1. Germline-derived CDR1 and CDR2 are KGHSH and LQKENI. V shed 3 bases and J 8 bases; nucleotides not matched to a gene: 8. This CDR3 contains 15 residues. The CDR3 nucleotides are TGTGCCAGCTCACCCCAGGGGGCGCTGGGCGAAAAACTGTTTTTT. This encodes CASSPQGALGEKLFF.

This clone has just one count. The J gene is TRBJ2-3, the V gene TRBV11-1; 8 nucleotides agree with TRBD2. Germline V gives CDR1 SGHAT, CDR2 FQDESV (reference sequence). CDR3 length: 15 amino acids. V shed 7 bases and J 2 bases; nucleotides not matched to a gene: 8. Written as DNA, the CDR3 is TGTGCCAGCAACGGGAGGGGTGGCCTCACAGATACGCAGTATTTT. It translates to CASNGRGGLTDTQYF.

V is TRBV5-1 and J is TRBJ1-1; 7 positions agree with TRBD1. J was trimmed by 1 base and V by 0 bases; bases with no gene match: 0. Germline V CDR1 and CDR2: SGHRS, YFSETQ. The CDR3 extends over 14 amino acids. DNA for the CDR3: TGCGCCAGCAGCTTGGACAGGGGGAACACTGAAGCTTTCTTT. Residues: CASSLDRGNTEAFF.

The V gene is TRBV15, the J gene TRBJ2-3; weak D call: TRBD2 (7 bases). Deletions cut 5 bases from V and 1 base from J, with 22 bases between. Looked up from germline, CDR1 is LNHNV and CDR2 is YYDKDF (reference sequence). The CDR3 sequence is 18 residues long. This chain's CDR3 is CATSEFPSGGERTDTQYF. CDR3 DNA sequence: TGTGCCACCAGCGAGTTTCCCTCGGGGGGCGAGCGCACAGATACGCAGTATTTT. The full variable domain, its missing parts supplied by reference TRBV15 and TRBJ2-3, is DAMVIQNPRYQVTQFGKPVTLSCSQTLNHNVMYWYQQKSSQAPKLLFHYYDKDFNNEADTPDNFQSRRPNTSFCFLDIRSPGLGDTAMYLCATSEFPSGGERTDTQYFGPGTRLTVL.

This chain links TRBV6-6 with TRBJ2-1; D unclear. This CDR3 spans 12 amino acids. CDR1 MNHNY and CDR2 SVGAGI come from the germline V gene (reference sequence). The germline V and J ends were trimmed by 6 bases and 4 bases, with 7 bases remaining between them. The CDR3 sequence: CASSAEYNEQFF. The CDR3, as DNA: TGTGCCAGCAGCGCGGAATACAATGAGCAGTTCTTC.

The gene calls are TRBV5-8 and TRBJ2-1; 8 nucleotides align to TRBD2. The CDR3 covers 14 residues. The V and J ends lost 4 bases and 7 bases, in that order; junction bases with no gene match: 7. Germline V gives CDR1 SGHTS, CDR2 YDEGEE. CDR3 nucleotide sequence: TGTGCCAGCAGCGGACCGGGACTAGAAAATGAGCAGTTCTTC. It codes for CASSGPGLENEQFF.

V gene TRBV9 combines with J gene TRBJ2-3, with 9 nucleotides matching TRBD2. After removal of 6 bases from V and 5 bases from J, the junction contained 13 bases not matched to a gene. The CDR3 consists of 16 residues. In germline, CDR1 is SGDLS, CDR2 YYNGEE. The CDR3 DNA is TGTGCCAGCACCCGCGCGGCGGGAGGGCCTAAAGATACGCAGTATTTT. It yields the protein CASTRAAGGPKDTQYF.

This chain uses TRBV3-1 (or the pseudogene TRBV3-2) with TRBJ2-7; TRBD1 is a possible D gene (6 bases). The ends were cut back, 5 bases at V and 1 base at J, with 12 bases in the middle. The germline gives CDR1 LGHDT, CDR2 YNNKEL (reference sequence). The CDR3 contains 14 residues. CDR3: CASSSQGKSYEQYF. The CDR3 DNA sequence: TGTGCCAGCAGCTCTCAGGGGAAATCCTACGAGCAGTACTTC.

This clone was seen a single time. CDR3 in DNA: TGTGCCAGCAGCTCTCGAGGACTAGCGGGAGGGTACAATGAGCAGTTCTTC. Translating it yields CASSSRGLAGGYNEQFF. The rearrangement joins TRBV7-8 to TRBJ2-1; 15 bases match TRBD2. The ends lost 4 bases at V and 4 bases at J; junction bases unmatched: 5. CDR1 and CDR2 from the germline V gene are SGHVS and FQNEAQ. There are 17 residues in the CDR3.

The chain is built from TRBV6-4 and TRBJ1-2; TRBD1 matches at 7 bases. This CDR3 is built from 15 residues. From germline, CDR1 is MRHNA and CDR2 SNTAGT. Trimming cost V 6 bases and J 2 bases; bases outside gene matches: 9. The CDR3 region has the DNA TGTGCCAGCAGCCGTTCCGGGACAGCAAACTATGGCTACACCTTC. This codes for CASSRSGTANYGYTF.

The chain recombines TRBV6-2 or TRBV6-3 with TRBJ2-7; tentatively, D is TRBD2 (5 bases). Germline V lookup: CDR1 MNHEY, CDR2 SVGEGT. This CDR3 is built from 12 residues. Trimming removed 0 bases at V and 7 bases at J, with 7 bases between. The CDR3: CASSYSSGEQYF. The CDR3 coding sequence is TGTGCCAGCAGTTACTCCTCGGGGGAGCAGTACTTC.

The gene calls are TRBV6-1 and TRBJ1-5; D is perhaps TRBD1 (5 bases). Germline V gene sequence: CDR1 MNHNS, CDR2 SASEGT. Trimming removed 1 base at V and 3 bases at J, with 13 bases between. This CDR3 spans 16 amino acids. The CDR3 reads CASSEVGGGYNQPQHF. In DNA form, the CDR3 reads TGTGCCAGCAGTGAAGTTGGGGGGGGGTACAATCAGCCCCAGCATTTT.

This clone was detected a few times. This chain joins TRBV4-1 and TRBJ1-4; no clear D gene. Trimming cost V 6 bases and J 3 bases, with 11 bases left between them. From germline, CDR1 is MGHRA and CDR2 YSYEKL. This CDR3 has 14 amino acids. The CDR3 reads CASRPTAPNEKLFF. CDR3 DNA sequence: TGCGCCAGCAGACCGACTGCCCCTAATGAAAAACTGTTTTTT.

This clone was detected a few times. CDR3 residues: CASSWRAQGTEQYF. Here the CDR3 DNA reads TGTGCCAGCAGCTGGCGGGCCCAAGGAACCGAGCAGTACTTC. The chain employs TRBV14 and TRBJ2-7; maybe TRBD2 (5 bases). The V end was cut by 5 bases, the J end by 6 bases, with 17 bases between. The CDR3 is 14 amino acids. Germline V gene sequence: CDR1 SGHDN, CDR2 FVKESK.

The chain has TRBV5-1 and TRBJ2-3; possibly TRBD2 for D (6 bases). CDR1 and CDR2 from the germline V gene are SGHRS and YFSETQ. This CDR3 is built from 14 residues. V gave up 2 bases and J gave up 4 bases, with 11 bases separating them. The CDR3 here is CASSLLADADTQYF. CDR3 sequence (DNA): TGCGCCAGCAGCTTATTAGCGGATGCAGATACGCAGTATTTT.

This rearrangement joins TRBV21-1 to TRBJ2-1; the table's D call, TRBD2, was not checked against the DNA. TRBV21-1 corresponds to a pseudogene. This CDR3 has 16 amino acids. This CDR3 is CASSKELARRRREQFF. The CDR3 DNA reads as TGTGCCAGCAGCAAAGAACTAGCTAGACGTCGTCGCGAGCAGTTCTTC.

This rearrangement joins TRBV19 to TRBJ1-3; 8 nucleotides match TRBD1. The CDR3 contains 17 residues. V lost 10 bases and J lost 0; bases outside the gene matches: 14. CDR1 and CDR2 (germline): LNHDA, SQIVND (reference sequence). The CDR3 region is CATSPGTGSSSGNTIYF. In nucleotides, the CDR3 is TGTGCCACATCTCCGGGGACAGGTTCGTCCTCTGGAAACACCATATATTTT. Full variable domain (rest looked up from reference TRBV19 and TRBJ1-3): DGGITQSPKYLFRKEGQNVTLSCEQNLNHDAMYWYRQDPGQGLRLIYYSQIVNDFQKGDIAEGYSVSREKKESFPLTVTSAQKNPTAFYLCATSPGTGSSSGNTIYFGEGSWLTVV.

This clone was seen ten or more times. The V call is TRBV3-1 (or the pseudogene TRBV3-2), the J call TRBJ1-5; D possibly corresponds to TRBD1 (6 bases). CDR1 and CDR2 from the germline V gene are LGHDT and YNNKEL (reference sequence). The CDR3 spans 16 residues. V was shortened by 4 bases and J by 3 bases, with 16 bases between the two germline ends. The CDR3 DNA reads as TGTGCCAGCAGCCCACAGGGACCTGGGAACAATCAGCCCCAGCATTTT. Translated: CASSPQGPGNNQPQHF.

This clone occurred many times. V usage is TRBV7-9 and J usage is TRBJ2-3; 9 bases map to TRBD1. CDR3 length equals 16 residues. Per the germline V gene, CDR1 is SEHNR and CDR2 is FQNEAQ (reference sequence). The J segment lost 3 bases and the V segment lost 7 bases, leaving 11 bases of the junction unmatched. The CDR3 DNA reads TGTGCCAGCAACCATCTCTACAGGGGGCGGACAGATACGCAGTATTTT. It encodes CASNHLYRGRTDTQYF.

The chain employs TRBV24-1 and TRBJ2-5; TRBD1 aligns across 7 bases. V shed 4 bases, J shed 7 bases, and the junction held 5 bases outside the gene matches. Germline CDR1 reads KGHDR; CDR2 reads SFDVKD. The CDR3 covers 13 residues. The CDR3 DNA sequence: TGTGCCACCAGTGAGACACCAGGGGGGACCCAGTACTTC. Protein sequence: CATSETPGGTQYF.

The rearrangement joins TRBV19 to TRBJ1-2; D is ambiguous. Germline V gives CDR1 LNHDA, CDR2 SQIVND (reference sequence). The length of the CDR3 is 15 residues. V shed 9 bases and J shed 5 bases, with 22 bases lying between them. The CDR3: CASSAALRTGYGYTF. CDR3 DNA sequence: TGTGCCAGCAGCGCGGCGCTCCGGACGGGGTATGGCTACACCTTC.

V usage is TRBV19 and J usage is TRBJ2-7; TRBD1 matches at 11 bases. After removal of 6 bases from V and 4 bases from J, the junction contained 8 bases not matched to a gene. Germline CDR1 LNHDA, CDR2 SQIVND (reference sequence). This CDR3 is 15 amino acids long. Here the CDR3 reads CASSPAGQGAYEQYF. CDR3 in DNA: TGTGCCAGTAGCCCCGCCGGACAGGGGGCTTACGAGCAGTACTTC.

The chain recombines TRBV28 with TRBJ2-4, with 9 bases fitting TRBD1. Germline V lookup: CDR1 MDHEN, CDR2 SYDVKM. This CDR3 has 13 amino acids. J gave up 8 bases and V 8 bases, and 7 bases lay outside the gene matches. CDR3 residues: CASGLTGGDIQYF. In DNA form, the CDR3 reads TGTGCCAGCGGTCTGACAGGGGGAGACATTCAGTACTTC.

The CDR3, as DNA: TGTGCCAGCAGTTTATGGGGGCAGGCTGCAACTAATGAAAAACTGTTTTTT. The encoded protein is CASSLWGQAATNEKLFF. This chain joins TRBV28 and TRBJ1-4; tentatively, D is TRBD1 (5 bases). Trimming took off 0 bases at V and 0 bases at J, with 11 bases between the two ends. Germline lookup yields CDR1 MDHEN and CDR2 SYDVKM. This CDR3 spans 17 amino acids.

At least ten counts were recorded for this clone. The rearrangement links TRBV27 to TRBJ2-7; D not certain. V lost 0 bases and J 5 bases, leaving 8 bases between the germline ends. Germline CDR1 is MNHEY and CDR2 is SMNVEV (reference sequence). There are 13 residues in the CDR3. CDR3 nucleotide sequence: TGTGCCAGCAGTTTATCGTTTCGGGACGAGCAGTACTTC. Translating gives CASSLSFRDEQYF.